What follows is one T cell receptor (beta chain) and its context. What it recognizes is unknown. One entry per CDR3 protein, called by TCRdb with MiXCR from the 5' RACE reads. The table records a few hundred thousand distinct CDR3 sequences, 24% of them present only once. The CDR3 is 14 amino acids. The germline V and J ends were trimmed by 4 bases and 4 bases, with 13 bases remaining between them. Germline lookup yields CDR1 MNHEY and CDR2 SVGAGI. This sample is part of a study of T-cell memory formation after mild COVID-19. Study-wide context: TCR clustering was largely donor specific. General study points: Cross-reactive memory apparently joined, as some responding clones appeared in pre-infection memory. Second-wave clones that peaked on day 37 lacked confirmed SARS-CoV-2 specificity.

Sequencing input: PBMCs or a T cell subset sorted from them (not recorded which). The origin of this receptor is an adult woman who had mild COVID-19 (a few samples of this study predate the infection). Cell type and time point are not known. The chain has TRBV6-5 and TRBJ1-1; D is undetermined. This chain's CDR3 is CASSSQVGSTEAFF. Written as DNA, the CDR3 is TGTGCCAGCAGTTCCCAAGTGGGGAGCACTGAAGCTTTCTTT.